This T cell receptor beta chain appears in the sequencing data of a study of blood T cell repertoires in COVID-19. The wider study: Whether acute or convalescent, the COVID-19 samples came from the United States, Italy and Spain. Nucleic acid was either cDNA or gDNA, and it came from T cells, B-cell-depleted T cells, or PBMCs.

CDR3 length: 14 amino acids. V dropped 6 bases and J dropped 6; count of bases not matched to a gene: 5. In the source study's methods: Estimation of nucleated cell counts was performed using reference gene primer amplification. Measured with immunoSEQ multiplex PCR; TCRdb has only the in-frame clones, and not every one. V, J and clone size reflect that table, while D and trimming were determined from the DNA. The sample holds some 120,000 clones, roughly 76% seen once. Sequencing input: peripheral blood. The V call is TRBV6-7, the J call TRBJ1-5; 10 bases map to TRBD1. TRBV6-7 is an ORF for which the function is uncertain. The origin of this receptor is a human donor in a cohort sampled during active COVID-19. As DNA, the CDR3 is TGTGCCAGCAGGGACAGGGGGAGGGTTCAGCCCCAGCATTTT. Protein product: CASRDRGRVQPQHF.